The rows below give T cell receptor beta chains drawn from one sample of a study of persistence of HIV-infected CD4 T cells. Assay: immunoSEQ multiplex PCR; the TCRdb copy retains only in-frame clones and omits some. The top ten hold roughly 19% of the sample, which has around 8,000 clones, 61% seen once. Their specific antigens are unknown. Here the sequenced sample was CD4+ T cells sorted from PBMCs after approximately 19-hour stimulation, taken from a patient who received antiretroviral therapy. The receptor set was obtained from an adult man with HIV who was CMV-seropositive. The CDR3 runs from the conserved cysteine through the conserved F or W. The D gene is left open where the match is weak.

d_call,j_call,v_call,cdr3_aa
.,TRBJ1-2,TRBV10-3,CAISGDRGSNYGYTF
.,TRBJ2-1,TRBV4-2,CASSQDLVVTQFF
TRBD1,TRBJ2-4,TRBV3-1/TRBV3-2,CASSMGSGGALPKNIQYF
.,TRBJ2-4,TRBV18,CASSGPLYIQYF
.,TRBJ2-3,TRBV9,CASSPRRTSSTDTQYF
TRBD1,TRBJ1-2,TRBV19,CASRPTGGAYGYTF
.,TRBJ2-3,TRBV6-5,CASSYSNKGTDTQYF
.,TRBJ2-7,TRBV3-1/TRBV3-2,CASSQGSHREYF
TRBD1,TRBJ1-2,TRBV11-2,CASSLRDGTGDGYTF
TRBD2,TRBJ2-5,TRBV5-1,CASSFGSGKETQYF
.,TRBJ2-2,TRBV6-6,CASSYSSRERAGELFF
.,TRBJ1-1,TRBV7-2,CASSVSRGTEAFF
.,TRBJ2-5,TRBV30,CAWGKGVGWETQYF
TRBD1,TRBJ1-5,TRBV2,CASSETGGSRQPQHF
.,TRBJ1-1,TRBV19,CASSVLRAAEAFF
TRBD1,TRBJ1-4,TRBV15,CATSRVTGGDEKLFF
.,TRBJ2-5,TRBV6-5,CASNKQGRIQETQYF
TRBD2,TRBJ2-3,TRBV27,CASSTRIAGGFTDTQYF
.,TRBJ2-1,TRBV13,CASSWPRGRDYNEQFF
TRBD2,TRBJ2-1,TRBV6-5,CASTQGLAGVYEQFF
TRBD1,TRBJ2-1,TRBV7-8,CASRPTTGYNEQFF
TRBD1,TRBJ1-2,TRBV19,CASSIDLGTGGAKGYTF
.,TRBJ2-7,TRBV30,CAWGSTYEQYF
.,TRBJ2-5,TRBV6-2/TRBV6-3,CASSYDPGAKTQYF
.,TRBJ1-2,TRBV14,CASSQTQGTYGYTF
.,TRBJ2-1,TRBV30,CAWGVALSTGALHNEQFF
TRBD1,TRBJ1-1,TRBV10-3,CAIREGQGQLAFF
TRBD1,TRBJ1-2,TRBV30,CAWSVPDRGLLNYGYTF
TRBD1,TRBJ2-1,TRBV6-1,CASSEAQGARNPKYNEQFF
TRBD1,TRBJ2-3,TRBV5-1,CASETGASTDTQYF
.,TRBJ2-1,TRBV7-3,CASSQEVRGEQFF
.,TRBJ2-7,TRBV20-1,CSAAVKNEQYF
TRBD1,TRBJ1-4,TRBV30,CAGQGAYGEKLFF
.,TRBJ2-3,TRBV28,CASGFLAQGKDTQYF
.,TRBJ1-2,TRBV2,CASSELGTKYGYTF
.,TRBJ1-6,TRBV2,CASSGIRVYDSPLHF
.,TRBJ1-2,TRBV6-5,CASSYRRSGKNYGYTF
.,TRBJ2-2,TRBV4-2,CASSSTVNTGELFF
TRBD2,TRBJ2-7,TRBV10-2,CASRSQRGSYEQYF
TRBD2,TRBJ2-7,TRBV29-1,CSVVVSGGANYEQYF
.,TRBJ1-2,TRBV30,CAWARDRGTF
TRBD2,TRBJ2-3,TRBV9,CASGLARTDTQYF
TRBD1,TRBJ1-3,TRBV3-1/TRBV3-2,CASSQDQTGAPGNTIYF
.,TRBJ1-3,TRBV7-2,CASSLQGLGNTIYF
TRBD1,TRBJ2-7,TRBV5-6,CASANEGQGNEQYF
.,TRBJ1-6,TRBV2,CASFDYNSPLHF
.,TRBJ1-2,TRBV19,CASSIAPPPLGGGYTF